This T cell receptor beta chain was profiled in a study of T cells in Graves' hyperthyroidism and ophthalmopathy. TCR beta CDR3 regions were amplified from RNA. During a first-round RT-PCR of the TCR CDR3, the HTBI primer set was used. TCRdb re-analysed the multiplex PCR reads in MiXCR, keeping a single row per CDR3 protein. The repertoire consists of 450,000 to 700,000 distinct CDR3 sequences, with under 60% occurring once and the leading ten covering around 19%. Study-level findings and limits: Researchers found most expanded thyroid clonotypes above 0.001 in blood as well. Progression to ophthalmopathy was predicted a median of 6.5 months early.

Exclusion of a patient resulted from uncontrolled infection, other autoimmune disease, pregnancy or lactation. Based on clinical symptoms, serum thyroxine and TRAb, thyroid ultrasound and orbital computed tomography, diagnoses were reached. Germline CDR1 and CDR2: SGHRS and YFSETQ. The CDR3 contains 15 residues. V dropped 0 bases and J dropped 5 bases, with 9 bases sitting between them. A word on this clonotype: Antigen specificity is unknown.

The chain employs TRBV5-1 and TRBJ1-6; the D gene is possibly TRBD1 (6 bases). This TCR was sampled from an adult woman with Graves' disease, either hyperthyroidism or ophthalmopathy (not recorded which). Sequencing used peripheral blood or thyroid tissue (not recorded which). The CDR3 loop reads CASSLAGTNNSPLHF. The CDR3 DNA follows: TGCGCCAGCAGCTTGGCCGGGACAAATAATTCACCCCTCCACTTT.